This is a list of T cell receptor beta chains from one sample in a study of T cells in Graves' hyperthyroidism and ophthalmopathy. TCRdb re-called the multiplex PCR reads through MiXCR, storing one row per CDR3 protein. The sample yields a few hundred thousand distinct CDR3 sequences, about 18% seen once. Sample: blood. The origin of the receptors is a woman aged 18-30 years with Graves' hyperthyroidism. Both conserved end residues are part of each CDR3. The D gene is left open where the match is weak. Size values are once, few and many counts, or a class for expanded clones, and some rows have none.

abundance	v_gene	j_gene	d_gene	CDR3aa	CDR3nt
many	TRBV3-1	TRBJ2-5	TRBD1	CASSRQGRETQYF	TGTGCCAGCAGCCGACAGGGAAGGGAGACCCAGTACTTC
many	TRBV30	TRBJ2-7	TRBD1	CAWSVSGTGRREQYF	TGTGCCTGGAGTGTATCAGGGACAGGGCGACGCGAGCAGTACTTC
.	TRBV5-1	TRBJ1-1	.	CASSFTVNTEVFF	TGCGCCAGCAGCTTTACCGTGAACACTGAAGTTTTCTTT
many	TRBV28	TRBJ2-5	.	CASSLSWGLGTQYF	TGTGCCAGCAGTTTATCGTGGGGTCTTGGGACCCAGTACTTC
.	TRBV3-1	TRBJ2-7	.	CASSPHWGTQRGEQYF	TGTGCCAGCAGCCCTCACTGGGGGACCCAGAGAGGGGAGCAGTACTTC
.	TRBV9	TRBJ2-2	.	CASSSGGRANTGELFF	TGTGCCAGCAGCTCCGGTGGGCGTGCGAACACCGGGGAGCTGTTTTTT
.	TRBV28	TRBJ1-2	.	CASRRRGVTGYTF	TGTGCCAGCAGGCGACGGGGCGTGACTGGCTACACCTTC
many	TRBV5-1	TRBJ2-5	.	CASSPPWTDSQETQYF	TGCGCCAGCAGCCCGCCCTGGACAGATTCCCAAGAGACCCAGTACTTC
many	TRBV18	TRBJ2-7	TRBD1	CASWSGTAYEQYF	TGTGCCAGCTGGTCCGGGACAGCCTACGAGCAGTACTTC
many	TRBV5-8	TRBJ1-1	.	CASSSAGPTEAFF	TGTGCCAGCAGCTCCGCGGGTCCCACTGAAGCTTTCTTT
few	TRBV7-3	TRBJ2-3	.	CASSEQGGGTDTQYF	TGTGCCAGCAGCGAACAGGGAGGGGGAACAGATACGCAGTATTTT
many	TRBV6-5	TRBJ1-3	.	CASSSGPISGNTIYF	TGTGCCAGCAGTTCAGGGCCCATCTCTGGAAACACCATATATTTT